These T cell receptor beta chains were read from a single sample in a study of T-cell memory formation after mild COVID-19. TCRdb used MiXCR to reprocess the 5' RACE reads, holding one entry per CDR3 protein. The data contain roughly 450,000 distinct CDR3 sequences, under 20% of them singletons. The sequenced material came from PBMCs or a T cell subset sorted from them (not recorded which). The receptor set was obtained from a young man who had mild COVID-19 (a few samples of this study predate the infection). Cell type and time point are not known. CDR3s leave out the opening cysteine and the closing phenylalanine or tryptophan. Fields, in order: J gene, D gene, V gene, CDR3 protein. The D gene is left open where the match is weak.

TRBJ1-1 NA TRBV28 ASSFGSVDGAF
TRBJ2-2 NA TRBV7-2 ASRRRQASNTGELF
TRBJ1-6 TRBD1 TRBV20-1 SARGTRGGGGSPLH
TRBJ1-1 NA TRBV3-1 ASSSPRDGRGWAEAF
TRBJ2-1 NA TRBV7-2 ASTELTGPTYNEQF
TRBJ2-3 NA TRBV7-8 ACLGGRADTQY
TRBJ1-5 NA TRBV28 ASSSRQDSNQPQH
TRBJ2-4 NA TRBV20-1 SARDLRGDIQY
TRBJ1-1 TRBD1 TRBV5-1 ASSLRQGTNTEAF
TRBJ2-7 NA TRBV7-2 ASSPRGRAAYEQY
TRBJ2-7 NA TRBV5-1 ASSLVSPHYEQY
TRBJ2-7 NA TRBV29-1 SVTGGTYEQY
TRBJ1-1 NA TRBV29-1 SGTGIWNTEAF
TRBJ1-2 TRBD1 TRBV7-3 ASSFGGTGDGYT
TRBJ1-5 NA TRBV7-2 ASSLSEGWEPQH
TRBJ1-3 NA TRBV4-2 ASSQDGGTGNTIY
TRBJ2-7 TRBD1 TRBV12-3/TRBV12-4 ASSSQTGSYEQY
TRBJ2-1 TRBD2 TRBV4-1 ASSQPGLAENEQF
TRBJ1-4 NA TRBV20-1 SARPGSDEKLF